This TCR beta chain was identified during a study of monozygotic twins with inflammatory bowel disease. Study conclusions and caveats: Extra variability in the repertoires of patients may have come from differing immunosuppressive treatments.

Looked up from germline, CDR1 is KGHSH and CDR2 is LQKENI. This CDR3 region has 14 residues. In regard to this clonotype: What it recognizes is unknown.

TCRdb re-called the 5' RACE reads and gives one entry per CDR3 protein, without DNA. This listing includes roughly 200,000 distinct CDR3 sequences. This sequence was found in a human donor with ulcerative colitis or Crohn's disease, or a healthy co-twin of an affected twin (not recorded which). Source material: blood. The chain links TRBV18 to TRBJ1-5; the TCRdb call, TRBD1, lacks DNA for checking. CDR3 protein: CASSPGTGRQPQHF.